Presented here are 28 T cell receptor beta chains from one specimen sequenced in a study of shared clonotypes between healthy human individuals. Method: immunoSEQ multiplex PCR; TCRdb's copy keeps in-frame clones and lacks some. This table holds 2,500,000 or so clones, about nine tenths found once. What was sequenced was naive CD4+ T cells from PBMCs. The subset denotes: CD45RA+ positively selected. The receptors were gathered from a man aged 18-30 years in good health. Some clones in this sample may be carry-over from other donors' samples.

J is TRBJ1-6 and V is TRBV6-5; 8 nucleotides line up with TRBD1. The CDR3 has 15 amino acids. CDR1 is MNHEY, CDR2 SVGAGI, per germline. J lost 6 bases, V lost 10 bases, and 11 bases had no gene match. CDR3 amino acids: CATTRTDRVNSPLHF. The DNA for the CDR3 is TGTGCCACCACCCGGACGGACAGGGTTAATTCACCCCTCCACTTT.

Points on this clone: The sample has other DNA sequences that encode this CDR3 too. The chain employs TRBV9 and TRBJ2-7; TRBD1 is a possible D gene (5 bases). The length of the CDR3 is 14 residues. V was clipped by 0 bases and J by 2 bases, with 9 bases between them. From germline, CDR1 is SGDLS and CDR2 YYNGEE. The CDR3 nucleotides read TGTGCCAGCAGCGTAGGTCAGGGTCCCTACGAGCAGTACTTC. Translation: CASSVGQGPYEQYF.

The chain has TRBV9 and TRBJ2-7, with TRBD2 matching 8 bases. Germline V gene lookup returns CDR1 SGDLS and CDR2 YYNGEE. Trimming removed 4 bases from V and 3 bases from J; junction bases left unmatched: 6. The CDR3 length is 14 residues. The CDR3: CASSPRGGDYEQYF. In nucleotides, the CDR3 is TGTGCCAGCAGCCCCCGGGGGGGGGACTACGAGCAGTACTTC.

The rearrangement joins TRBV5-1 to TRBJ1-1, with D hard to call. This CDR3 has 15 residues. V lost 1 base, J lost 1 base, and 11 bases lay in between. CDR1 SGHRS and CDR2 YFSETQ come from the germline V gene. The CDR3 sequence: CASSLLGSRNTEAFF. The CDR3 DNA sequence: TGCGCCAGCAGCTTGCTTGGATCACGGAACACTGAAGCTTTCTTT.

This chain uses TRBV7-3 with TRBJ2-5, with D maybe TRBD2 (5 bases). The ends were cut back, 5 bases at V and 4 bases at J, with 17 bases in the middle. The CDR3 has 15 residues. Germline assignment: CDR1 SGHTA and CDR2 FQGTGA. The CDR3 protein is CASSPRTSSVETQYF. The CDR3, as DNA: TGTGCCAGCAGCCCCCGAACTAGTTCTGTAGAGACCCAGTACTTC. The whole variable domain, filled in from reference TRBV7-3 and TRBJ2-5, reads GAGVSQTPSNKVTEKGKYVELRCDPISGHTALYWYRQSLGQGPEFLIYFQGTGAADDSGLPNDRFFAVRPEGSVSTLKIQRTERGDSAVYLCASSPRTSSVETQYFGPGTRLLVL.

The CDR3 spells CASSSTGNQPQHF. As DNA, the CDR3 is TGTGCCAGCAGCTCGACAGGAAATCAGCCCCAGCATTTT. The V and J genes are TRBV7-2 and TRBJ1-5, with D possibly TRBD1 on 6 matching bases. Germline V CDR1 and CDR2: SGHTA, FQGNSA. Trimming took 4 bases from V and 4 from J, leaving 8 bases between them. CDR3 length: 13 residues.

The gene calls are TRBV5-1 and TRBJ2-4; D is possibly TRBD2 (6 bases). The ends were cut back, 4 bases at V and 3 bases at J, with 14 bases in the middle. The CDR3 consists of 15 residues. The germline CDR1 and CDR2 sequences are SGHRS and YFSETQ. CDR3 coding DNA: TGCGCCAGCAGCCCGCCGGGGGTCGGCAAAAACATTCAGTACTTC. Residues: CASSPPGVGKNIQYF. Together with reference TRBV5-1 and TRBJ2-4, the CDR3 gives the full variable domain: KAGVTQTPRYLIKTRGQQVTLSCSPISGHRSVSWYQQTPGQGLQFLFEYFSETQRNKGNFPGRFSGRQFSNSRSEMNVSTLELGDSALYLCASSPPGVGKNIQYFGAGTRLSVL.

The chain uses TRBV29-1 and TRBJ1-1; the D gene is possibly TRBD1 (6 bases). The ends were cut back, 3 bases at V and 6 bases at J, with 26 bases in the middle. The CDR3 is 17 residues long. Germline lookup yields CDR1 SQVTM and CDR2 ANQGSEA. For the CDR3, the DNA is TGCAGCGTTGACTCGGGGGGGGCAGCCGAGGGGTTCGCTGAAGCTTTCTTT. Amino acids: CSVDSGGAAEGFAEAFF.

This sequence joins TRBV7-9 and TRBJ1-1; 7 positions match TRBD1. Germline trimming cut 5 bases from V and 4 bases from J; bases unmatched to any gene: 7. The CDR3 is made up of 14 amino acids. Germline loops: CDR1 SEHNR, CDR2 FQNEAQ (reference sequence). The CDR3 DNA sequence: TGTGCCAGCAGCCATTCAGGGGGTGGCACTGAAGCTTTCTTT. Protein sequence: CASSHSGGGTEAFF.

This clone has just one count. The V gene is TRBV7-9, the J gene TRBJ1-3; D is unclear. V lost 2 bases and J lost 0, with 11 bases in between. CDR1 SEHNR and CDR2 FQNEAQ come from the germline V gene (reference sequence). The CDR3 is 16 residues long. CDR3 amino acids: CASSLSLRPSGNTIYF. CDR3 coding DNA: TGTGCCAGCAGCTTATCACTTCGGCCCTCTGGAAACACCATATATTTT. Looking up the rest from reference TRBV7-9 and TRBJ1-3 gives the full variable domain: DTGVSQNPRHKITKRGQNVTFRCDPISEHNRLYWYRQTLGQGPEFLTYFQNEAQLEKSRLLSDRFSAERPKGSFSTLEIQRTEQGDSAMYLCASSLSLRPSGNTIYFGEGSWLTVV.

This clone was seen a handful of times. The chain links TRBV4-2 to TRBJ1-2; weak D call: TRBD1 (5 bases). CDR3 length: 14 residues. The germline V and J ends were trimmed by 4 bases and 4 bases, with 13 bases remaining between them. In germline, CDR1 is LGHNA, CDR2 YNFKEQ. DNA of the CDR3: TGTGCCAGCAGCCCCGGGGCCAGCCTCTATGGCTACACCTTC. It codes for CASSPGASLYGYTF.

The gene calls are TRBV5-7 and TRBJ1-3, with D unclear. TRBV5-7 is an ORF, and what it does is uncertain. The CDR3 totals 15 residues. V was pared by 6 bases and J by 0 bases, with 13 bases between. The CDR3 protein is CASIVLALSGNTIYF. The CDR3 DNA reads as TGTGCCAGCATAGTCCTGGCCCTCTCTGGAAACACCATATATTTT.

Only one count was recorded for this clone. The rearrangement links TRBV14 to TRBJ2-7, with D possibly TRBD1 on 6 matching bases. From germline, CDR1 is SGHDN and CDR2 FVKESK. Between the trimmed V and J ends, which lost 3 bases and 5 bases, there was a span of 8 bases. The CDR3 length is 12 residues. CDR3 in amino acids: CASSHRGHEQYF. CDR3 sequence (DNA): TGTGCCAGCAGCCACAGGGGTCACGAGCAGTACTTC.

This chain connects TRBV7-9 to TRBJ2-3; D is uncertain. The germline CDR1 and CDR2 sequences are SEHNR and FQNEAQ (reference sequence). The CDR3 contains 13 residues. V lost 4 bases, J lost 10 bases, and 15 bases lay in between. In DNA, the CDR3 is TGTGCCAGCAGCTCCGCTTTCTCCCGGGCGCAGTATTTT. This encodes CASSSAFSRAQYF.

The chain uses TRBV5-4 and TRBJ2-1; 11 nucleotides agree with TRBD2. The CDR3 loop spans 16 amino acids. Germline CDR1 reads SGHNT; CDR2 reads YYREEE (reference sequence). V shed 4 bases, J shed 8 bases, and the junction held 11 bases outside the gene matches. The CDR3 sequence: CASSPLAGGRFDEQFF. DNA for the CDR3: TGTGCCAGCAGCCCTTTAGCGGGAGGGAGGTTCGATGAGCAGTTCTTC.

The chain is built from TRBV4-1 and TRBJ1-1, with D perhaps matching TRBD1 (5 bases). Germline CDR1 MGHRA, CDR2 YSYEKL. Trimming removed 2 bases at V and 5 bases at J, with 15 bases between. CDR3 length: 15 amino acids. The CDR3 protein is CASSQIGDKGTEAFF. CDR3 nucleotides: TGCGCCAGCAGCCAAATAGGGGATAAGGGGACTGAAGCTTTCTTT.

This clone was observed a single time. The chain has TRBV28 and TRBJ2-6, with D perhaps assigned TRBD1 or TRBD2 (5 bases each). The V end lost 1 base, the J end lost 0 bases, and 13 bases lay between the germline ends. Germline lookup yields CDR1 MDHEN and CDR2 SYDVKM. This CDR3 comprises 18 residues. The CDR3: CASSLSAGARSGANVLTF. In DNA form, the CDR3 reads TGTGCCAGCAGTTTATCCGCCGGGGCCCGCTCTGGGGCCAACGTCCTGACTTTC. Based on the CDR3 plus reference TRBV28 and TRBJ2-6, the full variable domain is DVKVTQSSRYLVKRTGEKVFLECVQDMDHENMFWYRQDPGLGLRLIYFSYDVKMKEKGDIPEGYSVSREKKERFSLILESASTNQTSMYLCASSLSAGARSGANVLTFGAGSRLTVL.

The genes are TRBV11-3 and TRBJ2-3; maybe TRBD1 (6 bases). The CDR3 extends over 19 amino acids. V lost 3 bases and J lost 0, with 22 bases in between. Germline V CDR1 and CDR2: SGHNT, YENEEA. This CDR3 reads CASSFLIPTWGLSTDTQYF. The CDR3 nucleotides are TGTGCCAGCAGCTTCCTAATTCCAACTTGGGGGCTCAGCACAGATACGCAGTATTTT.

This clone is a singleton in its sample. The V and J genes are TRBV7-2 and TRBJ2-7; D may be TRBD1 or TRBD2 (6 bases each). Germline-derived CDR1 and CDR2 are SGHTA and FQGNSA. The CDR3 runs 13 residues. With 7 bases removed from V and 2 bases from J, the gap between germline ends came to 12 bases. The CDR3 protein is CASMPGATYEQYF. Written as DNA, the CDR3 is TGTGCCAGCATGCCGGGGGCGACCTACGAGCAGTACTTC.

The chain couples TRBV28 to TRBJ2-2; 12 nucleotides line up with TRBD2. With 11 bases clipped from V and 5 bases from J, the junction kept 6 bases outside the gene matches. Germline V gives CDR1 MDHEN, CDR2 SYDVKM. This CDR3 has 14 amino acids. The CDR3 DNA reads as TGTGCCGGCTCTACTAGCGGGAGGACCGGGGAGCTGTTTTTT. Translation gives CAGSTSGRTGELFF.

V is TRBV28 and J is TRBJ1-5, with a possible D match to TRBD1 (6 bases). This CDR3 has 12 amino acids. Germline V gives CDR1 MDHEN, CDR2 SYDVKM. With 11 bases removed from V and 7 bases from J, the gap between germline ends came to 15 bases. This CDR3 reads CAEGGVGQPQHF. In nucleotides, the CDR3 is TGTGCCGAAGGGGGGGTAGGGCAGCCCCAGCATTTT.

The rearrangement joins TRBV7-9 to TRBJ1-4; TRBD1 is a possible D gene (5 bases). Per germline, CDR1 SEHNR and CDR2 FQNEAQ (reference sequence). V lost 6 bases, J lost 5 bases, and 10 bases lay in between. The CDR3 consists of 13 residues. The CDR3 DNA reads as TGTGCCAGCAGGGTAGGGGAAAATGAAAAACTGTTTTTT. Translating gives CASRVGENEKLFF. Variable domain in full (rest from reference TRBV7-9 and TRBJ1-4): DTGVSQNPRHKITKRGQNVTFRCDPISEHNRLYWYRQTLGQGPEFLTYFQNEAQLEKSRLLSDRFSAERPKGSFSTLEIQRTEQGDSAMYLCASRVGENEKLFFGSGTQLSVL.

This chain uses TRBV28 with TRBJ1-2; TRBD1 aligns across 10 bases. Germline V gene data show CDR1 as MDHEN and CDR2 as SYDVKM. CDR3 length equals 15 residues. Germline trimming cut 6 bases from V and 2 bases from J; bases unmatched to any gene: 6. CDR3 nucleotides: TGTGCCAGCAGGTCCCCGGGACAGGGGAACTATGGCTACACCTTC. It is translated as CASRSPGQGNYGYTF.

Notes on this clone: Within the sample, other DNA sequences also encode this same CDR3. The chain couples TRBV5-4 to TRBJ2-3; D assignment may be TRBD1 or TRBD2 (5 bases each). The ends were cut back, 4 bases at V and 4 bases at J, with 10 bases in the middle. This CDR3 has 13 amino acids. Germline values: CDR1 SGHNT, CDR2 YYREEE (reference sequence). CDR3 bases: TGTGCCAGCAGCCTGAGAGGGGCAGATACGCAGTATTTT. Protein product: CASSLRGADTQYF. The whole variable domain, filled in from reference TRBV5-4 and TRBJ2-3, reads ETGVTQSPTHLIKTRGQQVTLRCSSQSGHNTVSWYQQALGQGPQFIFQYYREEENGRGNFPPRFSGLQFPNYSSELNVNALELDDSALYLCASSLRGADTQYFGPGTRLTVL.

The chain has TRBV28 and TRBJ2-1, with 7 positions matching TRBD2. The CDR3 extends over 15 amino acids. Germline-derived CDR1 and CDR2 are MDHEN and SYDVKM. V was pared by 8 bases and J by 6 bases, with 13 bases of the junction left unmatched. This CDR3 reads CASELPGGRGNEQFF. CDR3 nucleotides: TGTGCCAGCGAACTACCTGGGGGGAGGGGCAATGAGCAGTTCTTC.

Comment on this clone: The same CDR3 can be traced to other DNA sequences in this sample. V is TRBV10-3 and J is TRBJ1-1, with D possibly TRBD1 on 6 matching bases. Germline V gene sequence: CDR1 ENHRY, CDR2 SYGVKD. This CDR3 comprises 13 residues. Trimming removed 6 bases at V and 2 bases at J, with 10 bases between. CDR3 protein: CAISRTENTEAFF. The CDR3 bases are TGTGCCATCAGCAGGACAGAAAACACTGAAGCTTTCTTT.

The V call is TRBV30, the J call TRBJ1-2; D ambiguous. The CDR3 extends over 15 amino acids. Germline V lookup: CDR1 GTSNPN, CDR2 SVGIG (reference sequence). Trimming stripped 0 bases from V and 4 bases from J, with 15 bases between. CDR3 DNA sequence: TGTGCCTGGAGTGTCCCTGGACCGATTTCCTATGGCTACACCTTC. It encodes CAWSVPGPISYGYTF.

The rearrangement joins TRBV28 to TRBJ1-4; D gene unclear. Trimming removed 6 bases from V and 10 bases from J, with 30 bases in between. The CDR3 totals 18 residues. Germline assignment: CDR1 MDHEN and CDR2 SYDVKM. CDR3 region: CASSLSRPAATLPGKLFF. CDR3 in DNA: TGTGCCAGCAGCCTTTCGAGGCCAGCCGCTACCCTTCCCGGAAAACTGTTTTTT.